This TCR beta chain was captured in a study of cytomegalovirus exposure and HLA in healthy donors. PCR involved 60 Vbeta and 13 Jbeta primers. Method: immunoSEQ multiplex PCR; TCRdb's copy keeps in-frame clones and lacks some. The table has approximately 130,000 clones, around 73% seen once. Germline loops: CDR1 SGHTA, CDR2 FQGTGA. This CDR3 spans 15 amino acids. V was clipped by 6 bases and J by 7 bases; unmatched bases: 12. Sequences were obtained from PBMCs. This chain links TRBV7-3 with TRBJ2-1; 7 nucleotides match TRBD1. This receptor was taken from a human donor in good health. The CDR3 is CASSTPGQSRNEQFF. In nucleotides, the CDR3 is TGTGCCAGCAGTACTCCGGGACAGAGTCGTAATGAGCAGTTCTTC.